This T cell receptor beta chain was obtained from a study of blood T cell repertoires in COVID-19. One Seattle source followed patients from active infection through their disease course. The CDR3 is made up of 13 amino acids. The germline V gene encodes CDR1 MGHRA and CDR2 YSYEKL. Trimming removed 1 base at V and 8 bases at J, with 10 bases between. The repertoire was sequenced with immunoSEQ multiplex PCR; TCRdb's copy has only in-frame clones and lacks some. This sample yields some 290,000 clones, of which just under 90% are seen a single time; 8.5% to 14% belongs to the top ten. The receptor's source is a woman under 40 with COVID-19, enrolled during active disease. The sample was peripheral blood. V and J are TRBV4-1 and TRBJ2-3; D remains ambiguous. CDR3 nucleotides: TGCGCCAGCAGCCAAGTCCGGAGCCGTACGCAGTATTTT. It specifies CASSQVRSRTQYF.